Listed below are T cell receptor beta chains from one sample, sequenced in a study of T cell responses to AZD1222 COVID-19 vaccine. TCRdb's copy holds only in-frame clones and misses some; the assay was immunoSEQ multiplex PCR. The sample includes 150,000 to 200,000 clones, 90% of them seen just once. Sequenced here: peripheral blood, sampled on day 0 of AZD1222 vaccination. Receptors originate from an adult in good health. Each CDR3 is given without its conserved first and last residue. D genes are given only for firm matches.

>TRBD2|TRBV4-2
ASSRGLAGDPSGANVLT
>-|TRBV5-4
ASSLEGQGTGNTIY
>TRBD2|TRBV7-3
ASSFSGTSGAVSEQF
>-|TRBV2
ASRDRTQSNQPQH
>-|TRBV2
ASGYEQY
>TRBD2|TRBV29-1
SVGKTSGTSTDTQY
>-|TRBV6-6
ASTMTPLGSPLH
>-|TRBV9
ASSVAAGGQVEPEQY
>-|TRBV5-5
ASSLGGPFTNEKLF
>-|TRBV18
ASSPNGPVDNSPLH
>-|TRBV7-2
ASSPPGVGEQY
>-|TRBV20-1
SAGELGHYGYT
>-|TRBV6-5
ASSYVPGSYEQY
>-|TRBV7-2
ASSLTVNTEAF
>TRBD1|TRBV5-6
ASSPYRGLTQPQH
>-|TRBV5-1
ASSLGTAGEQY
>-|TRBV7-2
ASSLYYRAEGEKLF
>-|TRBV2
ATGPHGANVLT